Listed below are T cell receptor beta chains from one sample, sequenced in a study of T cells after yellow fever vaccination. TCRdb processed the 5' RACE reads anew with MiXCR; each CDR3 protein has one entry. This table holds just under 600,000 distinct CDR3 sequences, about 14% found once. Specimen: PBMCs, collected on the day of the yellow fever booster vaccination. The receptors were gathered from a man aged 25 to 40 who received the YFV17D yellow fever vaccine. Each CDR3 is given with its conserved first and last residue. The D gene is left open where the match is weak. For some rows the clone size is stated as once, few or many, or as a class when expanded; others skip it.

TRBV20-1,13,-,TRBJ2-1,-,TGCAGTGCTAGAGATAGGGGACCCTATGAGCAGTTCTTC,CSARDRGPYEQFF
TRBV10-3,15,TRBD1,TRBJ2-3,few,TGTGCCACCACCCACAGGGGGCAAAGCACAGATACGCAGTATTTT,CATTHRGQSTDTQYF
TRBV12-3/TRBV12-4,13,-,TRBJ1-5,few,TGTGCCACCCAGGCCTTCCCCGGTCAGCCCCAGCATTTT,CATQAFPGQPQHF
TRBV29-1,14,-,TRBJ2-2,few,TGCAGCGTTCCAAAGGGCCAGAACACCGGGGAGCTGTTTTTT,CSVPKGQNTGELFF
TRBV28,17,TRBD1,TRBJ2-6,few,TGTGCCAGCAGTCCCCCGACAGGGGCCTCTGGGGCCAACGTCCTGACTTTC,CASSPPTGASGANVLTF
TRBV3-1,16,-,TRBJ1-6,-,TGTGCCAGCTCCCAAGGCGGGTCGGCCTATAATTCACCCCTCCACTTT,CASSQGGSAYNSPLHF
TRBV18,14,-,TRBJ1-1,few,TGTGCCAGCTCACCACGATGGGGGGGCACTGAAGCTTTCTTT,CASSPRWGGTEAFF
TRBV5-1,14,TRBD2,TRBJ2-3,-,TGCGCCAGCAGTGTGGCGGGAGGGCCCGATACGCAGTATTTT,CASSVAGGPDTQYF
TRBV5-4,16,TRBD2,TRBJ2-1,few,TGTGCCAGCAGCCTCCCAACTAGCGGGAGTTACAATGAGCAGTTCTTC,CASSLPTSGSYNEQFF
TRBV7-2,15,-,TRBJ1-2,few,TGTGCCAGCAGCTTAGCCCCGGGGTTTAACTATGGCTACACCTTC,CASSLAPGFNYGYTF
TRBV6-2/TRBV6-3,15,TRBD2,TRBJ2-1,few,TGTGCCAGCAGTCCCGGGACTAGCGGAACCAATGAGCAGTTCTTC,CASSPGTSGTNEQFF
TRBV6-1,14,-,TRBJ2-1,few,TGTGCCAGCGGACCAAGGAGCTCCTACAATGAGCAGTTCTTC,CASGPRSSYNEQFF
TRBV11-2,15,-,TRBJ2-2,few,TGTGCCAGCAGCAGGGAGGACTTGAACACCGGGGAGCTGTTTTTT,CASSREDLNTGELFF
TRBV4-3,17,TRBD2,TRBJ2-7,few,TGCGCCAGCAGCCAAGATCTGGCTAGCGGGCCCCCCAACGAGCAGTACTTC,CASSQDLASGPPNEQYF
TRBV5-6,13,-,TRBJ2-5,few,TGTGCCAGCAGCTTTGTCAGCCAAGAGACCCAGTACTTC,CASSFVSQETQYF
TRBV7-2,15,-,TRBJ2-3,few,TGTGCCAGCAGCTTATGGGAAACTAGCACAGATACGCAGTATTTT,CASSLWETSTDTQYF
TRBV7-2,12,-,TRBJ2-3,few,TGTGCCAGCAGCTTAGGGCCAAATACGCAGTATTTT,CASSLGPNTQYF
TRBV11-1,18,TRBD1,TRBJ2-3,-,TGTGCCAGCAGCCCGACCCTCCGGGGGACAGGGGGCACAGATACGCAGTATTTT,CASSPTLRGTGGTDTQYF
TRBV5-6,11,-,TRBJ1-1,-,TGTGCCAGCAACAGGAACACTGAAGCTTTCTTT,CASNRNTEAFF
TRBV7-9,13,-,TRBJ1-2,-,TGTGCCAGCAGCTTATTAGACCTCTATGGCTACACCTTC,CASSLLDLYGYTF
TRBV18,15,-,TRBJ1-4,few,TGTGCCAGCTCACCACTTATGGGGCAGGATGAAAAACTGTTTTTT,CASSPLMGQDEKLFF
TRBV5-1,16,TRBD1,TRBJ1-6,-,TGCGCCAGCAGCTTGCCCGGGACAGGGGATAATTCACCCCTCCACTTT,CASSLPGTGDNSPLHF
TRBV7-9,14,-,TRBJ2-7,-,TGTGCCAGCAGCTTAGATTGGGCTCCCTACGAGCAGTACTTC,CASSLDWAPYEQYF
TRBV7-2,15,-,TRBJ1-5,-,TGTGCCAGCAGCCACCAACCAGGGGGCAATCAGCCCCAGCATTTT,CASSHQPGGNQPQHF
TRBV5-6,15,-,TRBJ2-1,few,TGTGCCAGCAGCTTTTATGAAGTTATGGGTAATGAGCAGTTCTTC,CASSFYEVMGNEQFF
TRBV10-3,15,TRBD1,TRBJ2-5,few,TGTGCCATCAGTGACTTACAGGGGGCACAAGAGACCCAGTACTTC,CAISDLQGAQETQYF
TRBV5-5,16,-,TRBJ1-1,few,TGTGCCAGCAGCTTAAGTCCGGGCAGCTTGAACACTGAAGCTTTCTTT,CASSLSPGSLNTEAFF
TRBV5-1,16,-,TRBJ2-7,-,TGCGCCAGCAGCTTGGCCTCCGGGGCAGGACCCTACGAGCAGTACTTC,CASSLASGAGPYEQYF
TRBV10-3,14,-,TRBJ2-2,-,TGTGCCGCCCATGGCAGCGCGAACACCGGGGAGCTGTTTTTT,CAAHGSANTGELFF
TRBV5-1,14,-,TRBJ1-1,few,TGCGCCAGCAGCTTGGGTTACCTCAACACTGAAGCTTTCTTT,CASSLGYLNTEAFF
TRBV20-1,15,TRBD2,TRBJ2-4,-,TGCAGTGCTAGAACCCCGGCGGGAGACCAAAACATTCAGTACTTC,CSARTPAGDQNIQYF
TRBV20-1,14,TRBD1,TRBJ2-2,-,TGCAGTGCTAGGCAGGGGGCAAACACCGGGGAGCTGTTTTTT,CSARQGANTGELFF
TRBV14,15,-,TRBJ2-3,many,TGTGCCAGCAGCCAAGATCCGTCTAGCACAGATACGCAGTATTTT,CASSQDPSSTDTQYF
TRBV7-2,15,TRBD2,TRBJ2-3,many,TGTGCCAGCAGCTGGGATAGCGGGAGTAGAGGAACGCAGTATTTT,CASSWDSGSRGTQYF
TRBV6-5,17,TRBD1,TRBJ2-6,-,TGTGCCAGCAGTTTGTCAGGGGGATACTCTGGGGCCAACGTCCTGACTTTC,CASSLSGGYSGANVLTF
TRBV5-4,15,TRBD2,TRBJ2-7,few,TGTGCCAGCAGCTTGGGGTGGACTAGCTCCTACGAGCAGTACTTC,CASSLGWTSSYEQYF
TRBV10-3,12,-,TRBJ2-7,few,TGTGCCACCGGAGGCTCCCCGAGAGAGCAGTACTTC,CATGGSPREQYF
TRBV10-3,13,-,TRBJ1-1,-,TGTGCCATCAGGACAGACATGAACACTGAAGCTTTCTTT,CAIRTDMNTEAFF
TRBV2,17,TRBD2,TRBJ2-3,-,TGTGCCAGCAGTGAATATCCGGGACTAGGAGTTGCGGATACGCAGTATTTT,CASSEYPGLGVADTQYF
TRBV12-3/TRBV12-4,15,-,TRBJ1-5,-,TGTGCCAGCAGTCCCACGGGTTTGTGGAATCAGCCCCAGCATTTT,CASSPTGLWNQPQHF
TRBV7-2,14,-,TRBJ1-5,-,TGTGCCAGCGGAAGGGTGGGAAGCAATCAGCCCCAGCATTTT,CASGRVGSNQPQHF
TRBV18,17,-,TRBJ2-3,few,TGTGCCAGCTCACCGGAATTCACTGTCTATCGGAGCGATACGCAGTATTTT,CASSPEFTVYRSDTQYF
TRBV12-3/TRBV12-4,14,-,TRBJ2-1,-,TGTGCCAGCAGTTCAGGACTGTTCGCTGGGGAGCAGTTCTTC,CASSSGLFAGEQFF
TRBV27,15,TRBD2,TRBJ2-4,few,TGTGCCAGCAGTTTGGTAGCGGGGACGAAAAACATTCAGTACTTC,CASSLVAGTKNIQYF
TRBV6-1,15,TRBD1,TRBJ1-1,few,TGTGCCAGCAGGGGGGGGACAGCCCAACAGGGTGAAGCTTTCTTT,CASRGGTAQQGEAFF
TRBV5-1,16,TRBD1,TRBJ2-7,few,TGCGCCAGCAGCTTGCCCCAACAGGGGATCGGCTACGAGCAGTACTTC,CASSLPQQGIGYEQYF
TRBV5-4,15,-,TRBJ2-5,few,TGTGCCAGCAGCTTGACTGTCCGAGGGGACGAGACCCAGTACTTC,CASSLTVRGDETQYF
TRBV6-1,15,TRBD1,TRBJ1-3,few,TGTGCCAGCAGCCATACAGGGGAGACTGGAAACACCATATATTTT,CASSHTGETGNTIYF
TRBV12-3/TRBV12-4,13,TRBD1,TRBJ2-3,-,TGTGCCAGCAGGGGACAGGGTCGAGATACGCAGTATTTT,CASRGQGRDTQYF
TRBV19,16,TRBD2,TRBJ2-2,few,TGTGCCAGTAGGACTCTTCTAGCGGGAGATCTCGGGGAGCTGTTTTTT,CASRTLLAGDLGELFF
TRBV5-4,15,-,TRBJ1-2,-,TGTGCCAGCAGCTGGGCCGAGGGGGGTATCTATGGCTACACCTTC,CASSWAEGGIYGYTF
TRBV5-1,15,TRBD1,TRBJ2-3,-,TGCGCCAGCAAGGGAGACAGGGGAAGCACAGATACGCAGTATTTT,CASKGDRGSTDTQYF
TRBV29-1,12,TRBD2,TRBJ2-5,few,TGCAGCGGTTCGGCGGGGGTAGAGACCCAGTACTTC,CSGSAGVETQYF
TRBV29-1,12,-,TRBJ2-7,few,TGCAGCGTTTGTGAGGAATCCTACGAGCAGTACTTC,CSVCEESYEQYF
TRBV28,15,TRBD1,TRBJ1-3,few,TGTGCCAGCAGCCTGGACAGGGGACTACGAAACACCATATATTTT,CASSLDRGLRNTIYF
TRBV7-2,14,-,TRBJ2-7,-,TGTGCCAGCAGCCCCCGGGATTTCTCCTACGAGCAGTACTTC,CASSPRDFSYEQYF
TRBV27,13,TRBD1,TRBJ2-1,-,TGTGCCAGCAGTCCCAGGGGGGACAGGGGGCAGTTCTTC,CASSPRGDRGQFF
TRBV7-2,15,TRBD1,TRBJ2-2,few,TGTGCCAGCAGCTTAGGGGCAGGGGGCACCGGGGAGCTGTTTTTT,CASSLGAGGTGELFF